The source of this TCR beta chain is a study of spatial heterogeneity in lung cancer. General study points: More often at tumor resection than at routine follow-up, ubiquitous expanded tumor TCRs were detected in the blood.

The time point was: sample taken at primary tumor resection. The study sequenced unsorted whole RNA from tumor, nontumor lung or frozen PBMC. The cohort: 70 to 75 early-stage, untreated non-small cell lung cancer patients. This clonotype was picked up many times. Its antigen is currently unknown. Unique molecular identifiers, one per molecule, were present on every TCR cDNA molecule. Using its own MiXCR run on the 5' RACE reads, TCRdb lists one record per CDR3 protein. The sample yields 40,000 or so distinct CDR3 sequences, around 7.2% seen once. The germline gives CDR1 MNHEY, CDR2 SVGEGT. The CDR3 is 15 amino acids. With V trimmed by 4 bases and J by 9 bases, 12 bases remained unmatched.

Sequenced here: PBMCs, sampled at surgery. This TCR was sampled from a male donor with early-stage non-small cell lung cancer. The chain employs TRBV6-2 or TRBV6-3 and TRBJ2-1, with 7 bases lining up with TRBD2. CDR3 bases: TGTGCCAGCAGTTTAGCGGGTCCCGCTCGCGGTGAGCAGTTCTTC. This sequence encodes CASSLAGPARGEQFF.